This T cell receptor beta chain is drawn from a study of post-analysis software for immune sequencing data. Whole-study results and caveats: About five TRBV segments were more frequent in patients than controls; TRBV5-6, TRBV5-1 and TRBV20-1 belonged to this group.

Regarding this clonotype: Its antigen remains unidentified.

The CDR3 has 13 amino acids. Trimming removed 2 bases at V and 11 bases at J, with 15 bases between. Germline CDR1 reads SGHTA; CDR2 reads FQGNSA. Presence of unique molecular identifiers characterized the TCR beta cDNA libraries. TCRdb redid the calling of the PCR reads with MiXCR, one entry per CDR3 protein. The data show roughly 730,000 distinct CDR3 sequences, 25% to 30% seen once. This sequence originates from a girl under 18 with multiple sclerosis. V gene TRBV7-2 combines with J gene TRBJ1-1; D uncertain. The sample consisted of blood. DNA of the CDR3: TGTGCCAGCAGCTTAAAGGGTCTTACGAAGGCTTTCTTT. Translation: CASSLKGLTKAFF.